Following are 16 T cell receptor beta chains from one sample sequenced in a study of response to subunit inactivated influenza vaccine. TCRdb reanalysed the RT-PCR reads using MiXCR and keeps one entry per CDR3 protein. In the table there are approximately 480,000 distinct CDR3 sequences, roughly 9.7% of which are singletons. Here the sequenced sample was PBMCs from blood, taken 45 days after vaccination. These receptors came from a man aged 45-65 years who received an inactivated influenza vaccine.

This clonotype has at least ten counts. The genes are TRBV5-1 and TRBJ2-3; TRBD2 aligns across 11 bases. The CDR3 is 16 residues long. Trimming cost V 4 bases and J 6 bases; bases outside gene matches: 10. The germline V gene has CDR1 SGHRS and CDR2 YFSETQ. Written as DNA, the CDR3 is TGCGCCAGCAGCCCGGTTCTAGCGGGGGGATCGGATACGCAGTATTTT. Translated, it gives CASSPVLAGGSDTQYF. The full variable domain, with the rest looked up from reference TRBV5-1 and TRBJ2-3, is KAGVTQTPRYLIKTRGQQVTLSCSPISGHRSVSWYQQTPGQGLQFLFEYFSETQRNKGNFPGRFSGRQFSNSRSEMNVSTLELGDSALYLCASSPVLAGGSDTQYFGPGTRLTVL.

The V call is TRBV5-1, the J call TRBJ1-6; D possibly corresponds to TRBD1 (5 bases). Deletions cut 0 bases from V and 0 bases from J, with 10 bases between. CDR3 length: 17 residues. The germline CDR1 and CDR2 sequences are SGHRS and YFSETQ. CDR3 DNA sequence: TGCGCCAGCAGCTTGGAGCCAGGGAGCTCCTATAATTCACCCCTCCACTTT. The encoded protein is CASSLEPGSSYNSPLHF. Drawing the rest from reference TRBV5-1 and TRBJ1-6, the complete variable domain is KAGVTQTPRYLIKTRGQQVTLSCSPISGHRSVSWYQQTPGQGLQFLFEYFSETQRNKGNFPGRFSGRQFSNSRSEMNVSTLELGDSALYLCASSLEPGSSYNSPLHFGNGTRLTVT.

This clonotype was observed a handful of times. The J gene is TRBJ1-1, the V gene TRBV20-1; no reliable D call. Trimming shortened V by 5 bases and J by 7 bases, and 17 bases separated the two germline ends. The CDR3 is 13 residues long. Per the germline V gene, CDR1 is DFQATT and CDR2 is SNEGSKA (reference sequence). CDR3 DNA: TGCAGTGCTCGCCAGGATTCGAGGGATGAAGCTTTCTTT. As protein: CSARQDSRDEAFF.

The CDR3 nucleotides read TGCAGTCTGTGGGACGAGACCCAGTACTTC. This gives the protein CSLWDETQYF. This chain links TRBV20-1 with TRBJ2-5, with D perhaps given as TRBD1 or TRBD2 (5 bases each). This CDR3 is built from 10 residues. Trimming left V 8 bases short and J 5 bases short, with 9 bases between. Germline V gives CDR1 DFQATT, CDR2 SNEGSKA (reference sequence).

The V and J genes are TRBV20-1 and TRBJ2-7; TRBD2 matches 14 bases. Germline lookup yields CDR1 DFQATT and CDR2 SNEGSKA (reference sequence). V shed 5 bases, J shed 12 bases, and the junction held 15 bases outside the gene matches. The CDR3 is 15 residues long. CDR3: CSALPTGTSGSWRYF. CDR3 sequence (DNA): TGCAGTGCTCTCCCAACCGGGACTAGCGGGAGTTGGCGGTACTTC.

This chain links TRBV5-5 with TRBJ1-4; D is undetermined. The germline V gene has CDR1 SGHKS and CDR2 YYEKEE (reference sequence). V was pared by 1 base and J by 4 bases, with 8 bases between. The CDR3 is 14 amino acids. The CDR3 loop reads CASSLRPVNEKLFF. CDR3 nucleotide sequence: TGTGCCAGCAGCTTGCGGCCAGTTAATGAAAAACTGTTTTTT.

This clonotype turned up a few times. V is TRBV5-1 and J is TRBJ1-1; 9 bases match TRBD1. J was trimmed by 0 bases and V by 4 bases; bases with no gene match: 4. The CDR3 runs to 15 residues. Germline CDR1 and CDR2: SGHRS and YFSETQ. CDR3 sequence reads: CASSGGTGLNTEAFF. CDR3 DNA: TGCGCCAGCAGCGGCGGGACAGGGCTGAACACTGAAGCTTTCTTT.

J is TRBJ2-7 and V is TRBV2, with D uncertain. CDR1 is SNHLY, CDR2 FYNNEI, per germline. The germline V and J ends were trimmed by 8 bases and 0 bases, with 11 bases remaining between them. This CDR3 is 13 amino acids long. CDR3 nucleotides: TGTGCCAGCGATCCATCCCGCTCCTACGAGCAGTACTTC. It encodes CASDPSRSYEQYF.

This clonotype was counted ten times or more. The J gene is TRBJ2-3, the V gene TRBV20-1; TRBD2 aligns across 8 bases. The CDR3 runs 15 residues. V lost 4 bases, J lost 3 bases, and 9 bases stayed unmatched. Germline CDR1 and CDR2: DFQATT and SNEGSKA (reference sequence). CDR3 sequence: CSATKLSGNTDTQYF. CDR3 DNA: TGCAGTGCTACCAAACTTAGCGGGAATACAGATACGCAGTATTTT.

The genes are TRBV10-2 and TRBJ2-3; TRBD1 or TRBD2 may be the D gene (5 bases each). The V and J ends lost 3 bases and 4 bases respectively, with 17 bases between them. Germline V gene data show CDR1 as WSHSY and CDR2 as SAAADI. The CDR3 is made up of 16 amino acids. The CDR3 coding sequence is TGCGCCAGCAGTGATCGAATCGGGGCCGTATCAGATACGCAGTATTTT. The encoded protein is CASSDRIGAVSDTQYF.

This chain joins TRBV20-1 and TRBJ2-5; D is undetermined. This CDR3 is 12 amino acids long. Trimming stripped 6 bases from V and 0 bases from J, with 8 bases between. Per the germline V gene, CDR1 is DFQATT and CDR2 is SNEGSKA (reference sequence). CDR3 protein: CSARSNQETQYF. The CDR3 bases are TGCAGTGCCCGCTCGAACCAAGAGACCCAGTACTTC.

This clonotype was detected ten times or more. V is TRBV12-3 or TRBV12-4 and J is TRBJ1-2; D may be TRBD1 (6 bases). This CDR3 is built from 13 residues. Trimming shortened V by 4 bases and J by 6 bases, and 12 bases separated the two germline ends. CDR3 loop: CASSSSTGHGYTF. DNA for the CDR3: TGTGCCAGCAGTTCGTCGACAGGACATGGCTACACCTTC.

This clonotype was found many times. V usage is TRBV4-1 and J usage is TRBJ2-1, with 8 nucleotides matching TRBD1. Per the germline V gene, CDR1 is MGHRA and CDR2 is YSYEKL. This CDR3 contains 14 residues. With 3 bases clipped from V and 12 bases from J, the junction kept 10 bases outside the gene matches. The CDR3 DNA is TGCGCCAGCAGCCAGGGAGGACAGGGCAATCGGCAGTTCTTC. Translation: CASSQGGQGNRQFF.

This clonotype was detected a few times. This sequence joins TRBV28 and TRBJ2-7; no reliable D call. CDR3 size: 13 residues. Germline-derived CDR1 and CDR2 are MDHEN and SYDVKM. The V end lost 3 bases, the J end lost 5 bases, and 11 bases lay between the germline ends. The CDR3 reads CASSFTHGHEQYF. The CDR3 DNA reads TGTGCCAGCAGTTTTACCCATGGGCACGAGCAGTACTTC.

The chain links TRBV27 to TRBJ2-5, with D perhaps TRBD1 (6 bases). The germline gives CDR1 MNHEY, CDR2 SMNVEV (reference sequence). This CDR3 has 14 residues. Between the trimmed V and J ends, which lost 4 bases and 2 bases, there was a span of 11 bases. The CDR3 loop is CASSSRQEQETQYF. CDR3 nucleotides: TGTGCCAGCAGTTCCCGACAGGAGCAAGAGACCCAGTACTTC.

The chain carries TRBV20-1 and TRBJ2-5; no clear D. Germline V CDR1 and CDR2: DFQATT, SNEGSKA (reference sequence). The V and J ends lost 6 bases and 0 bases respectively, with 17 bases between them. The CDR3 has 15 residues. CDR3 residues: CSANTWEFYQETQYF. The CDR3 DNA is TGCAGTGCGAATACATGGGAATTCTACCAAGAGACCCAGTACTTC.